The 16 T cell receptor beta chains reported below all come from one sample, sequenced in a study of OX40 agonist ivuxolimab in advanced cancers. Produced via immunoSEQ multiplex PCR; TCRdb's table is partial and in-frame only. The sample has over 85,000 clones, approximately 93% seen once. The sample here was CD4+ or CD8+ T cells sorted from blood, taken in a trial of the OX40 agonist ivuxolimab. These receptors came from an adult with an advanced solid tumor such as melanoma, head and neck, liver or kidney cancer.

This rearrangement joins TRBV18 to TRBJ1-1; 7 bases agree with TRBD1. The CDR3 has 13 amino acids. V gave up 3 bases and J gave up 7 bases; unmatched junction bases: 5. CDR1 is KGHSH and CDR2 is LQKENI in the germline V gene. CDR3 amino acids: CASSPTGQGEAFF. As DNA, the CDR3 is TGTGCCAGCTCACCGACAGGGCAAGGTGAAGCTTTCTTT. Combining the CDR3 with reference TRBV18 and TRBJ1-1 gives the whole variable domain NAGVMQNPRHLVRRRGQEARLRCSPMKGHSHVYWYRQLPEEGLKFMVYLQKENIIDESGMPKERFSAEFPKEGPSILRIQQVVRGDSAAYFCASSPTGQGEAFFGQGTRLTVV.

The chain combines TRBV2 with TRBJ2-6; no definite D call. The germline CDR1 and CDR2 sequences are SNHLY and FYNNEI. The CDR3 has 13 residues. V lost 4 bases to trimming and J lost 2 bases, with 3 bases between them. The CDR3 spells CASSVAGANVLTF. The CDR3 DNA is TGTGCCAGCAGTGTAGCTGGGGCCAACGTCCTGACTTTC.

The V gene is TRBV30, the J gene TRBJ2-7; D is perhaps TRBD1 (6 bases). The ends were cut back, 3 bases at V and 3 bases at J, with 12 bases in the middle. The CDR3 runs 13 residues. Per germline, CDR1 GTSNPN and CDR2 SVGIG (reference sequence). In DNA form, the CDR3 reads TGTGCCTGGAGCAGGACAGCAGTCTACGAGCAGTACGTC. Amino acid sequence: CAWSRTAVYEQYV.

This sequence joins TRBV29-1 and TRBJ1-4; possible D gene TRBD1, 6 bases. Trimming took off 7 bases at V and 0 bases at J, with 15 bases between the two ends. Germline-derived CDR1 and CDR2 are SQVTM and ANQGSEA. CDR3 size: 15 residues. The CDR3 region has the DNA TGCAGCGCCCTGGACAGCGGGGCAACTAATGAAAAACTGTTTTTT. As protein: CSALDSGATNEKLFF.

The rearrangement links TRBV6-6 to TRBJ2-1; no definite D call. Germline V lookup: CDR1 MNHNY, CDR2 SVGAGI (reference sequence). The CDR3 contains 12 residues. Trimming took 2 bases from V and 6 from J, leaving 5 bases between them. The CDR3 protein is CASSYRTNEQFF. For the CDR3, the DNA is TGTGCCAGCAGTTACCGGACCAATGAGCAGTTCTTC.

The rearrangement uses TRBV2 and TRBJ1-5, with 7 positions matching TRBD1. With V trimmed by 8 bases and J by 3 bases, 4 bases remained unmatched. Looked up from germline, CDR1 is SNHLY and CDR2 is FYNNEI. CDR3 length: 13 residues. CDR3 amino acids: CASGGQPNQPQHF. The CDR3, as DNA: TGTGCCAGCGGGGGACAGCCCAATCAGCCCCAGCATTTT. The full variable domain, in which reference TRBV2 and TRBJ1-5 provide the parts outside the CDR3, is EPEVTQTPSHQVTQMGQEVILRCVPISNHLYFYWYRQILGQKVEFLVSFYNNEISEKSEIFDDQFSVERPDGSNFTLKIRSTKLEDSAMYFCASGGQPNQPQHFGDGTRLSIL.

The chain has TRBV5-4 and TRBJ2-1; TRBD2 matches 10 bases. In germline, CDR1 is SGHNT, CDR2 YYREEE (reference sequence). This CDR3 contains 15 residues. The V gene end was trimmed by 0 bases and the J gene end by 8 bases; junction bases not matched to a gene: 5. The CDR3 loop is CASSLGQREGDEQFF. CDR3 nucleotides: TGTGCCAGCAGCTTGGGCCAGCGGGAGGGGGATGAGCAGTTCTTC.

This chain joins TRBV19 and TRBJ2-1, with 8 bases lining up with TRBD1. The CDR3 is 16 amino acids. Losses at the gene ends were 6 bases for V and 0 bases for J; bases not matched to a gene: 7. Per germline, CDR1 LNHDA and CDR2 SQIVND (reference sequence). CDR3 sequence: CASRRQGSSSYNEQFF. The CDR3 region has the DNA TGTGCCAGTAGAAGACAGGGGTCCAGCTCCTACAATGAGCAGTTCTTC.

V gene TRBV6-6 combines with J gene TRBJ2-7; tentative D call: TRBD2 (5 bases). Germline-derived CDR1 and CDR2 are MNHNY and SVGAGI (reference sequence). The ends were cut back, 7 bases at V and 3 bases at J, with 10 bases in the middle. The CDR3 covers 12 residues. The chain's CDR3 is CASNDYYYEQYF. CDR3 DNA sequence: TGTGCCAGCAACGACTACTACTACGAGCAGTACTTC.

The chain is built from TRBV20-1 and TRBJ2-6; no clear D. Germline CDR1 DFQATT, CDR2 SNEGSKA (reference sequence). This CDR3 comprises 11 residues. The germline V and J ends were trimmed by 3 bases and 8 bases, with 5 bases remaining between them. The DNA of the CDR3 is TGCAGTGCTAGGGCTCCCAACGTCCTGACTTTC. Its translation is CSARAPNVLTF.

The chain has TRBV6-5 and TRBJ1-5; D uncertain. This CDR3 is 13 amino acids long. Germline V gene lookup returns CDR1 MNHEY and CDR2 SVGAGI. Deletions cut 7 bases from V and 11 bases from J, with 18 bases between. The CDR3, as DNA: TGTGCCAGCAACTACCCTCCAGTATCGGCCCAGCATTTT. Translated: CASNYPPVSAQHF.

The rearrangement joins TRBV6-5 to TRBJ1-1; D is unresolved. Trimming removed 6 bases at V and 1 base at J, with 9 bases between. The CDR3 has 13 amino acids. Germline assignment: CDR1 MNHEY and CDR2 SVGAGI. The CDR3 nucleotides are TGTGCCAGCAGAAAGTCAGGGAACACTGAAGCTTTCTTT. Protein sequence: CASRKSGNTEAFF.

The chain couples TRBV6-1 to TRBJ2-3; tentative D call: TRBD2 (5 bases). Trimming removed 4 bases from V and 1 base from J, with 9 bases in between. The germline V gene encodes CDR1 MNHNS and CDR2 SASEGT. The CDR3 has 14 residues. The CDR3: CASSVYGGTDTQYF. As DNA, the CDR3 is TGTGCCAGCAGTGTTTACGGGGGCACAGATACGCAGTATTTT.

This clone appeared a single time. J is TRBJ2-3 and V is TRBV5-1, with TRBD2 matching 10 bases. This CDR3 has 16 amino acids. The V gene end was trimmed by 0 bases and the J gene end by 5 bases; junction bases not matched to a gene: 6. CDR1 is SGHRS and CDR2 is YFSETQ in the germline V gene. CDR3 amino acids: CASSLGSGGAIDTQYF. Written as DNA, the CDR3 is TGCGCCAGCAGCTTGGGGAGCGGGGGGGCCATAGATACGCAGTATTTT.

This chain uses TRBV7-3 with TRBJ2-1; 8 nucleotides line up with TRBD2. The CDR3 has 14 amino acids. Germline assignment: CDR1 SGHTA and CDR2 FQGTGA. The ends lost 0 bases at V and 6 bases at J; junction bases unmatched: 1. CDR3 sequence (DNA): TGTGCCAGCAGCTTAACCAGCGGGGGCAATGAGCAGTTCTTC. Protein sequence: CASSLTSGGNEQFF. Based on the CDR3 plus reference TRBV7-3 and TRBJ2-1, the full variable domain is GAGVSQTPSNKVTEKGKYVELRCDPISGHTALYWYRQSLGQGPEFLIYFQGTGAADDSGLPNDRFFAVRPEGSVSTLKIQRTERGDSAVYLCASSLTSGGNEQFFGPGTRLTVL.

This clone came up once. The V gene is TRBV6-6, the J gene TRBJ1-3; D uncertain. CDR1 and CDR2 (germline): MNHNY, SVGAGI (reference sequence). The ends were cut back, 7 bases at V and 1 base at J, with 11 bases in the middle. This CDR3 contains 14 residues. In DNA form, the CDR3 reads TGTGCCAGCAATCCGGCGATTTCTGGAAACACCATATATTTT. Translating it yields CASNPAISGNTIYF.